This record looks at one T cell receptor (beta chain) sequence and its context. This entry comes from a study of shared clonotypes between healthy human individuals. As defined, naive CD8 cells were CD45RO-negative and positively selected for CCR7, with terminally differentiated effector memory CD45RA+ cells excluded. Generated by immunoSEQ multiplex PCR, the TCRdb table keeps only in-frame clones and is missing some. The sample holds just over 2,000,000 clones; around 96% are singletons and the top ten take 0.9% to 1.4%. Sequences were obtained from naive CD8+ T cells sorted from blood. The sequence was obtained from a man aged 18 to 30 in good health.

For the CDR3, the DNA is TGCAGCGTTGGGAAATATGCGGACCAGGGAGAGACCCAGTACTTC. Its protein product is CSVGKYADQGETQYF. The rearrangement links TRBV29-1 to TRBJ2-5; maybe TRBD1 (5 bases). The CDR3 extends over 15 amino acids. Germline V gene data show CDR1 as SQVTM and CDR2 as ANQGSEA. V was clipped by 4 bases and J by 4 bases, with 19 bases between them.